The T cell receptor (beta chain) described here comes from a study of T cells after yellow fever vaccination. A 5'RACE template-switching step, the method used to make TCR cDNA, added a universal primer site and UMIs. TCRdb processed the 5' RACE reads anew with MiXCR; each CDR3 protein has one entry. The sample comprises 150,000 to 200,000 distinct CDR3 sequences, approximately 10% of which are singletons, and 35% to 40% rests with the top ten. This CDR3 spans 15 amino acids. The ends were cut back, 4 bases at V and 9 bases at J, with 20 bases in the middle. Germline V gene sequence: CDR1 SGHRS, CDR2 YFSETQ.

This receptor was identified in a man aged 18 to 29 who received the YFV17D yellow fever vaccine. V and J are TRBV5-1 and TRBJ1-5, with D tentatively TRBD1 (6 bases). The specimen comprised CD8+ T cells sorted from PBMCs, sampled 15 days after the yellow fever booster vaccination. The CDR3 loop reads CASSPAAGATSPQHF. CDR3 in DNA: TGCGCCAGCAGCCCGGCGGCAGGGGCCACATCGCCCCAGCATTTT. The variable domain in full, with the rest retrieved from reference TRBV5-1 and TRBJ1-5, is KAGVTQTPRYLIKTRGQQVTLSCSPISGHRSVSWYQQTPGQGLQFLFEYFSETQRNKGNFPGRFSGRQFSNSRSEMNVSTLELGDSALYLCASSPAAGATSPQHFGDGTRLSIL.